The 15 T cell receptor beta chains below were found in one sample sequenced in a study of early T cells in non-severe SARS-CoV-2 infection (dated by TCRdb to the early 2020s). Libraries were built with 5' RACE. Instrument on record: NextSeq 500. Using fastp at Q25 and MiXCR, TCRdb reprocessed the public reads and kept productive beta chains. Rows are combined by CDR3 protein, so each entry shows the most common genes and DNA. The sample yields just under 60,000 distinct CDR3 sequences; about 8.4% were counted once. The biggest ten clones account for more than 3% of the sample. Sequenced: whole blood. The origin of the receptors is an adult who was a healthcare worker with PCR-confirmed SARS-CoV-2 infection or an uninfected control (not recorded which).

The J gene is TRBJ2-7, the V gene TRBV5-1; 10 bases fit TRBD2. Germline assignment: CDR1 SGHRS and CDR2 YFSETQ. The trim removed 0 bases at V and 4 bases at J, leaving 1 base unmatched. The CDR3 has 14 residues. This CDR3 reads CASSLASGSYEQYF. As DNA, the CDR3 is TGCGCCAGCAGCTTGGCTAGCGGGAGTTACGAGCAGTACTTC.

This clonotype came up a few times. V is TRBV18 and J is TRBJ1-1; the D gene is possibly TRBD1 (5 bases). The CDR3 runs 17 residues. V shed 0 bases and J shed 0 bases, with 14 bases lying between them. CDR1 and CDR2 (germline): KGHSH, LQKENI. The DNA for the CDR3 is TGTGCCAGCTCACCACCCTATGGGGACCCACTGAACACTGAAGCTTTCTTT. This encodes CASSPPYGDPLNTEAFF. Full variable domain (remainder filled in from reference TRBV18 and TRBJ1-1): NAGVMQNPRHLVRRRGQEARLRCSPMKGHSHVYWYRQLPEEGLKFMVYLQKENIIDESGMPKERFSAEFPKEGPSILRIQQVVRGDSAAYFCASSPPYGDPLNTEAFFGQGTRLTVV.

V is TRBV19 and J is TRBJ2-6; no clear D gene. Between the trimmed V and J ends, which lost 6 bases and 1 base, there was a span of 13 bases. CDR1 LNHDA and CDR2 SQIVND come from the germline V gene (reference sequence). The CDR3 length is 16 residues. The CDR3 is CASRPNSQSGANVLTF. The CDR3 DNA reads as TGTGCCAGTAGGCCCAATTCTCAGTCTGGGGCCAACGTCCTGACTTTC.

This clonotype was observed a few times. The chain employs TRBV11-2 and TRBJ2-1, with TRBD2 as a possible D gene (6 bases). Germline CDR1 SGHAT, CDR2 FQNNGV. This CDR3 comprises 14 residues. Trimming took 1 base from V and 10 from J, leaving 14 bases between them. The chain's CDR3 is CASSLGGRDGEQFF. The CDR3 DNA reads as TGTGCCAGCAGCTTAGGAGGGCGGGATGGGGAGCAGTTCTTC.

There are many counts of this clonotype. The V call is TRBV7-9, the J call TRBJ2-1, with TRBD2 matching 9 bases. CDR3 size: 15 residues. Unmatched junction bases numbered 11, after V lost 5 bases and J lost 9 bases. Per the germline V gene, CDR1 is SEHNR and CDR2 is FQNEAQ (reference sequence). CDR3 region: CASSRSGTSLVEQFF. In DNA, the CDR3 is TGTGCCAGCAGCCGCAGCGGGACTAGCCTTGTTGAGCAGTTCTTC.

This chain's CDR3 is CSAISGLAGVNEQYF. The CDR3 nucleotides read TGCAGTGCCATCTCCGGACTAGCGGGAGTTAACGAGCAGTACTTC. The chain is built from TRBV20-1 and TRBJ2-7; 13 nucleotides line up with TRBD2. The junction had 10 bases not matched to a gene; V was cut back by 6 bases and J by 5 bases. CDR3 size: 15 residues. The germline CDR1 and CDR2 sequences are DFQATT and SNEGSKA (reference sequence).

There are many counts of this clonotype. The chain combines TRBV28 with TRBJ2-3; 12 positions match TRBD2. From germline, CDR1 is MDHEN and CDR2 SYDVKM. Trimming cost V 6 bases and J 6 bases; bases outside gene matches: 10. This CDR3 comprises 16 residues. CDR3 protein: CASRAFGLAGTDTQYF. CDR3 bases: TGTGCCAGCAGGGCCTTTGGACTAGCGGGAACCGATACGCAGTATTTT.

The chain joins TRBV7-8 to TRBJ1-3, with D maybe TRBD1 (6 bases). The germline V gene has CDR1 SGHVS and CDR2 FQNEAQ. The ends were cut back, 2 bases at V and 0 bases at J, with 17 bases in the middle. The CDR3 contains 18 residues. The CDR3: CASSLPPRGASSGNTIYF. The CDR3 DNA is TGTGCCAGCAGCTTACCCCCCCGGGGGGCAAGCTCTGGAAACACCATATATTTT.

This clonotype was seen a few times. The rearrangement uses TRBV11-3 and TRBJ2-1; D gene ambiguous. This CDR3 is 11 amino acids long. Per germline, CDR1 SGHNT and CDR2 YENEEA. Trimming pared 0 bases from V and 9 bases from J, leaving 3 bases between. In DNA form, the CDR3 reads TGTGCCAGCAGCTTAGAGGGTGAGCAGTTCTTC. Residues: CASSLEGEQFF.

Many counts were recorded for this clonotype. The rearrangement uses TRBV27 and TRBJ2-7; the D is unclear. Germline values: CDR1 MNHEY, CDR2 SMNVEV (reference sequence). Trimming shortened V by 1 base and J by 0 bases, and 4 bases separated the two germline ends. The CDR3 has 13 amino acids. The CDR3 DNA follows: TGTGCCAGCAGTTTATACCCCTCCTACGAGCAGTACTTC. Translating it yields CASSLYPSYEQYF.

This clonotype was observed many times. The genes are TRBV11-2 and TRBJ1-2; D is ambiguous. CDR3 length: 11 residues. V lost 5 bases to trimming and J lost 4 bases, with 5 bases between them. In germline, CDR1 is SGHAT, CDR2 FQNNGV. The CDR3 DNA is TGTGCCAGCAGCGGATTCTATGGCTACACCTTC. This gives the protein CASSGFYGYTF.

The chain carries TRBV29-1 and TRBJ2-7, with a tentative D call TRBD2 (6 bases). CDR3 length: 14 amino acids. Trimming took off 5 bases at V and 7 bases at J, with 21 bases between the two ends. Germline V CDR1 and CDR2: SQVTM, ANQGSEA. CDR3 sequence (DNA): TGCAGCGTTTCTGGGGGGACGGTCCCGTCGGAGCAGTACTTC. Translation: CSVSGGTVPSEQYF.

The chain couples TRBV14 to TRBJ2-4, with 15 nucleotides matching TRBD2. Germline V CDR1 and CDR2: SGHDN, FVKESK. Trimming took 5 bases from V and 9 from J; bases not matched to a gene: 8. This CDR3 is built from 16 residues. The CDR3 DNA sequence: TGTGCCAGCAGCTCCCGGACTAGCGGGAGGGGAGGCATTCAGTACTTC. Translated: CASSSRTSGRGGIQYF.

This clonotype has just a few counts. The CDR3 here is CASSQDWSGAGELFF. In nucleotides, the CDR3 is TGCGCCAGCAGCCAAGATTGGAGCGGGGCCGGGGAGCTGTTTTTT. The J gene is TRBJ2-2, the V gene TRBV4-1, with TRBD2 matching 7 bases. The J segment lost 6 bases and the V segment lost 0 bases, leaving 4 bases of the junction unmatched. From germline, CDR1 is MGHRA and CDR2 YSYEKL. CDR3 length: 15 amino acids.

The J gene is TRBJ1-1, the V gene TRBV24-1; no reliable D call. With 4 bases removed from V and 1 base from J, the gap between germline ends came to 3 bases. The germline gives CDR1 KGHDR, CDR2 SFDVKD. The CDR3 sequence is 12 residues long. In DNA form, the CDR3 reads TGTGCCACCAGTGACCCGAACACTGAAGCTTTCTTT. It codes for CATSDPNTEAFF.